The next 23 T cell receptor beta chains were all read from a single sample in a study of control samples from healthy donors and cancer patients. Produced via immunoSEQ multiplex PCR; TCRdb's table is partial and in-frame only. The table includes some 120,000 clones, approximately 94% detected once. The sample consisted of blood. The origin of the receptors is a man between 25 and 39 years old in good health.

The table lists this clone with a few counts. This rearrangement joins TRBV21-1 to TRBJ2-7; the table calls TRBD1, which could not be checked here. TRBV21-1 is tagged as a pseudogene. This CDR3 region has 19 residues. For the CDR3, the DNA is TGTGCCAGCAGCAACATTTCGAAGCCCGGACAGCGAAGCTCCTACGAGCAGTACTTC. Encoded protein: CASSNISKPGQRSSYEQYF.

CDR3 residues: CASSLLLSGGSNEQFF. The CDR3 coding sequence is TGTGCCAGCAGTCTCCTCCTTAGCGGGGGTTCCAATGAGCAGTTCTTC. The V call is TRBV27, the J call TRBJ2-1; 9 bases map to TRBD2. V lost 5 bases and J lost 6; bases outside the gene matches: 11. Germline CDR1 reads MNHEY; CDR2 reads SMNVEV (reference sequence). The CDR3 runs to 16 residues.

The rearrangement links TRBV18 to TRBJ1-1; no clear D gene. V was pared by 2 bases and J by 1 base, with 8 bases between. Germline-derived CDR1 and CDR2 are KGHSH and LQKENI. The CDR3 is made up of 14 amino acids. The CDR3 bases are TGTGCCAGCTCACCAGCGGGTGGGAACACTGAAGCTTTCTTT. This gives the protein CASSPAGGNTEAFF.

The chain is built from TRBV9 and TRBJ1-1, with 10 bases that match TRBD1. After removal of 3 bases from V and 5 bases from J, the junction contained 4 bases not matched to a gene. CDR1 SGDLS and CDR2 YYNGEE come from the germline V gene. This CDR3 is 14 amino acids long. The CDR3 DNA reads as TGTGCCAGCAGCGCCGGGACAGGGGAAACTGAAGCTTTCTTT. This gives the protein CASSAGTGETEAFF.

V and J are TRBV27 and TRBJ1-1; D call uncertain. This CDR3 comprises 13 residues. V lost 4 bases and J lost 10, with 16 bases in between. CDR1 and CDR2 (germline): MNHEY, SMNVEV (reference sequence). As DNA, the CDR3 is TGTGCCAGCAGTTATCAGGAGAGGTGGGCAGCTTTCTTT. Translated, it gives CASSYQERWAAFF.

This clone was picked up a small number of times. The rearrangement uses TRBV2 and TRBJ2-1, with TRBD2 matching over 7 bases. The CDR3 runs 12 residues. Per the germline V gene, CDR1 is SNHLY and CDR2 is FYNNEI. J gave up 10 bases and V 11 bases, and 11 bases lay outside the gene matches. This CDR3 is CAGPSTAGEQFF. CDR3 DNA sequence: TGTGCCGGGCCTTCGACAGCGGGGGAGCAGTTCTTC.

The J gene is TRBJ2-1, the V gene TRBV4-2; 9 bases fit TRBD2. Germline-derived CDR1 and CDR2 are LGHNA and YNFKEQ. The CDR3 contains 15 residues. After removal of 4 bases from V and 4 bases from J, the junction contained 5 bases not matched to a gene. In DNA form, the CDR3 reads TGTGCCAGCAGCCCGACTAGCGGAGATTACAATGAGCAGTTCTTC. Its translation: CASSPTSGDYNEQFF.

CDR3 region: CASSLDGGAMFGEQYF. The CDR3 nucleotides read TGTGCCAGCAGCTTAGACGGGGGCGCGATGTTCGGCGAGCAGTACTTC. This rearrangement joins TRBV7-6 to TRBJ2-7, with D perhaps being TRBD1 or TRBD2 (6 bases each). CDR1 is SGHVS and CDR2 is FNYEAQ in the germline V gene. The V gene lost 1 base and the J gene lost 6 bases, with 19 bases spanning the gap. This CDR3 spans 16 amino acids.

In this sample, this clone turned up a few times. The rearrangement joins TRBV19 to TRBJ1-6; 7 positions match TRBD1. The V segment lost 8 bases and the J segment 7 bases; nucleotides outside the gene matches: 11. Germline CDR1 LNHDA, CDR2 SQIVND (reference sequence). The CDR3 sequence is 15 residues long. CDR3 sequence: CASGSGTVGNSPLHF. CDR3 sequence (DNA): TGTGCCAGTGGATCAGGGACAGTAGGAAATTCACCCCTCCACTTT.

J is TRBJ2-1 and V is TRBV12-5; no clear D gene. Trimming cost V 0 bases and J 10 bases, with 13 bases left between them. This CDR3 contains 14 residues. The germline gives CDR1 LGHNT, CDR2 FRNRAP. CDR3 amino acids: CASGLVWTGVEQFF. For the CDR3, the DNA is TGTGCTAGTGGTTTGGTATGGACGGGTGTGGAGCAGTTCTTC.

This clone was observed a single time. V and J are TRBV11-2 and TRBJ1-2, with unresolved D. The CDR3 loop spans 16 amino acids. The V gene lost 1 base and the J gene lost 4 bases, with 16 bases spanning the gap. Germline CDR1 and CDR2: SGHAT and FQNNGV. The CDR3 coding sequence is TGTGCCAGCAGCTTAGTTTCCGTAGGGATGGGCTATGGCTACACCTTC. This sequence encodes CASSLVSVGMGYGYTF.

The rearrangement joins TRBV5-6 to TRBJ2-7; tentatively, D is TRBD1 (6 bases). The CDR3 length is 13 residues. Germline V gene lookup returns CDR1 SGHDT and CDR2 YYEEEE. V was cut by 3 bases and J by 5 bases, with 12 bases left in between. The CDR3 here is CASSYTGFHEQYF. The CDR3 bases are TGTGCCAGCAGCTATACAGGGTTCCACGAGCAGTACTTC.

The genes are TRBV24-1 and TRBJ2-5, with 10 bases identical to TRBD1. The length of the CDR3 is 16 residues. With V trimmed by 4 bases and J by 4 bases, 8 bases remained unmatched. Germline CDR1 reads KGHDR; CDR2 reads SFDVKD. DNA of the CDR3: TGTGCCACCAGTGAGCCCGGGACAGGGGTCCCAGAGACCCAGTACTTC. It codes for CATSEPGTGVPETQYF.

The chain uses TRBV7-3 and TRBJ2-1, with 7 bases lining up with TRBD1. The germline V gene has CDR1 SGHTA and CDR2 FQGTGA. The CDR3 is 16 residues long. Germline trimming cut 6 bases from V and 3 bases from J; bases unmatched to any gene: 11. CDR3: CASSRGGPSYYNEQFF. The CDR3 DNA follows: TGTGCCAGCAGTAGAGGGGGCCCGTCTTACTACAATGAGCAGTTCTTC.

This rearrangement joins TRBV28 to TRBJ1-4; TRBD1 might be the D (6 bases). V lost 5 bases, J lost 3 bases, and 25 bases lay in between. Germline CDR1 and CDR2: MDHEN and SYDVKM. The CDR3 totals 19 residues. This CDR3 is CASSPVSGGEGLANEKLFF. The CDR3 bases are TGTGCCAGCAGTCCCGTTAGTGGGGGCGAAGGATTAGCTAATGAAAAACTGTTTTTT.

Details on this clone: Other DNA sequences within the sample encode an identical CDR3. The rearrangement uses TRBV13 and TRBJ2-6, with 12 bases identical to TRBD1. The germline CDR1 and CDR2 sequences are PRHDT and FYEKMQ (reference sequence). This CDR3 contains 22 residues. Unmatched junction bases numbered 16, after V lost 4 bases and J lost 0 bases. DNA of the CDR3: TGTGCCAGCAGCTCCCGGGACAGGGGGCAATTGGGGGGTAACTCTGGGGCCAACGTCCTGACTTTC. This codes for CASSSRDRGQLGGNSGANVLTF. Full variable domain (rest looked up from reference TRBV13 and TRBJ2-6): AAGVIQSPRHLIKEKRETATLKCYPIPRHDTVYWYQQGPGQDPQFLISFYEKMQSDKGSIPDRFSAQQFSDYHSELNMSSLELGDSALYFCASSSRDRGQLGGNSGANVLTFGAGSRLTVL.

This clone was observed once. The chain carries TRBV19 and TRBJ1-6; D is uncertain. This CDR3 has 15 residues. V was shortened by 3 bases and J by 4 bases, with 10 bases between the two germline ends. CDR1 is LNHDA and CDR2 is SQIVND in the germline V gene (reference sequence). The CDR3 nucleotides are TGTGCCAGTAGTATCTACAGCTCTTATAATTCACCCCTCCACTTT. Encoded protein: CASSIYSSYNSPLHF.

The chain joins TRBV7-9 to TRBJ1-1; no reliable D call. The V and J ends lost 6 bases and 1 base respectively, with 9 bases between them. The CDR3 has 13 residues. The germline V gene has CDR1 SEHNR and CDR2 FQNEAQ (reference sequence). The CDR3 DNA reads as TGTGCCAGCAGGCTCCCCCAGAACACTGAAGCTTTCTTT. It yields the protein CASRLPQNTEAFF.

V usage is TRBV4-3 and J usage is TRBJ2-7, with a weak D call TRBD1 (6 bases). This CDR3 has 18 residues. The V end lost 4 bases, the J end lost 2 bases, and 24 bases lay between the germline ends. Germline V lookup: CDR1 LGHNA, CDR2 YSLEER. The CDR3 region has the DNA TGCGCCAGCAGCCTCTCACAATCGACAGGCCTCGAGACCTACGAGCAGTACTTC. It yields the protein CASSLSQSTGLETYEQYF.

This sequence joins TRBV6-6 and TRBJ1-5, with D perhaps matching TRBD1 (5 bases). The CDR3 spans 12 residues. Germline lookup yields CDR1 MNHNY and CDR2 SVGAGI (reference sequence). V lost 7 bases and J lost 6, with 10 bases in between. DNA of the CDR3: TGTGCCAGCAATCTAAGGGGTCAGCCCCAGCATTTT. It specifies CASNLRGQPQHF.

The chain is built from TRBV2 and TRBJ1-2; maybe TRBD1 (5 bases). Germline assignment: CDR1 SNHLY and CDR2 FYNNEI. The CDR3 spans 12 residues. V lost 4 bases, J lost 4 bases, and 7 bases lay in between. CDR3: CASSGGGYGYTF. Here the CDR3 DNA reads TGTGCCAGCAGTGGGGGCGGCTATGGCTACACCTTC.

This clone was seen a single time. The rearrangement links TRBV4-3 to TRBJ1-1; D remains unclear. The V gene lost 0 bases and the J gene lost 4 bases, with 12 bases spanning the gap. This CDR3 comprises 15 residues. Looked up from germline, CDR1 is LGHNA and CDR2 is YSLEER. The CDR3 bases are TGCGCCAGCAGCCAAGATCGGGAGGCGAGCACTGAAGCTTTCTTT. It encodes CASSQDREASTEAFF.

The chain is built from TRBV28 and TRBJ1-6; 7 bases map to TRBD1. CDR3 length equals 16 residues. J was trimmed by 6 bases and V by 4 bases; bases with no gene match: 9. Per the germline V gene, CDR1 is MDHEN and CDR2 is SYDVKM. CDR3 loop: CASSSGQLTANSPLHF. The CDR3 DNA is TGTGCCAGCAGTTCGGGACAGCTAACTGCTAATTCACCCCTCCACTTT.